The 6 T cell receptor beta chains below come from one sample, sequenced in a study of CD8 T cells in ankylosing spondylitis. MiXCR, run by TCRdb on the 5' RACE reads, gives a single entry per CDR3 protein. Of about 190,000 distinct CDR3 sequences in the sample, 10% to 15% were seen once. Sequenced: blood, either unsorted or a sorted T cell fraction (not recorded which). Receptors were obtained from a female donor with ankylosing spondylitis or in good health (not recorded which).

This clonotype came up many times. This chain uses TRBV5-1 with TRBJ2-3; no definite D call. In germline, CDR1 is SGHRS, CDR2 YFSETQ. Trimming stripped 3 bases from V and 0 bases from J, with 5 bases between. This CDR3 contains 13 residues. The CDR3 protein is CASSYGSTDTQYF. The CDR3 DNA follows: TGCGCCAGCAGCTATGGGAGCACAGATACGCAGTATTTT.

This clonotype was recorded a few times. The V call is TRBV18, the J call TRBJ1-2; D gene uncertain. The CDR3 loop spans 14 amino acids. Germline values: CDR1 KGHSH, CDR2 LQKENI. The V gene lost 2 bases and the J gene lost 4 bases, with 11 bases spanning the gap. The CDR3 nucleotides read TGTGCCAGCTCACCAGATAACAGCTTCTATGGCTACACCTTC. Translation gives CASSPDNSFYGYTF. Supplemented by reference TRBV18 and TRBJ1-2, the full variable domain reads NAGVMQNPRHLVRRRGQEARLRCSPMKGHSHVYWYRQLPEEGLKFMVYLQKENIIDESGMPKERFSAEFPKEGPSILRIQQVVRGDSAAYFCASSPDNSFYGYTFGSGTRLTVV.

At least ten counts were recorded for this clonotype. The chain uses TRBV6-5 and TRBJ2-3; D is unclear. Germline loops: CDR1 MNHEY, CDR2 SVGAGI. The CDR3 covers 15 residues. V lost 4 bases and J lost 0, with 11 bases in between. The CDR3 region is CASSLNTPSTDTQYF. DNA for the CDR3: TGTGCCAGCAGTTTGAATACCCCCAGCACAGATACGCAGTATTTT.

In this sample, this clonotype turned up a few times. The rearrangement links TRBV7-9 to TRBJ2-7; the D gene is possibly TRBD2 (5 bases). The CDR3 sequence is 14 residues long. The V and J ends lost 5 bases and 4 bases respectively, with 15 bases between them. CDR1 is SEHNR and CDR2 is FQNEAQ in the germline V gene (reference sequence). The CDR3 protein is CASSEDGLLYEQYF. CDR3 in DNA: TGTGCCAGCAGCGAAGACGGACTCCTATACGAGCAGTACTTC.

Many counts were recorded for this clonotype. The gene calls are TRBV20-1 and TRBJ2-1, with 15 bases identical to TRBD2. Germline V lookup: CDR1 DFQATT, CDR2 SNEGSKA (reference sequence). V dropped 5 bases and J dropped 7; count of bases not matched to a gene: 6. The CDR3 is 15 residues long. The CDR3 coding sequence is TGCAGTGCTGAAGGGACTAGCGGGAGGAATAATGAGCAGTTCTTC. It encodes CSAEGTSGRNNEQFF.

Many counts were recorded for this clonotype. This chain connects TRBV5-1 to TRBJ1-2; weak D call: TRBD1 (5 bases). The CDR3 is 14 amino acids. Trimming cost V 2 bases and J 1 base, with 9 bases left between them. Per the germline V gene, CDR1 is SGHRS and CDR2 is YFSETQ. The CDR3 nucleotides are TGCGCCAGCAGCTTTGGGGACTTTAACTATGGCTACACCTTC. Its translation: CASSFGDFNYGYTF.